The TCR beta chain described here comes from a study of vaccination effects on CD4 cells after COVID-19. Looking at the study overall: It was two doses of either the BNT162b2 or mRNA-1273 vaccine that participants received. Findings and caveats of the study: Clones induced by infection and by vaccine showed marked clonal contraction late after vaccination. The study had few convalescent patients and no early post-infection timepoints.

This clone is a singleton in its sample. The antigen remains undetermined. Deletions cut 6 bases from V and 7 bases from J, with 15 bases between. The CDR3 sequence is 13 residues long. Data came from immunoSEQ multiplex PCR; TCRdb stores just in-frame clones and leaves some out. There are tens of thousands of clones in the sample; 70% to 75% occur only once, and approximately 5.3% lies in the top ten. Sequencing was preceded by expansion of antigen-specific CD4+ T cells with viral peptide pools in the ViraFEST assay. CD4+ T cells were isolated after around ten days of culture. Nucleocapsid antibody tests were negative, and the vaccine recipients had no prior SARS-CoV-2 infection.

The sample in question was CD4+ T cells from PBMCs cultured with SARS-CoV-2 spike peptides, obtained before COVID-19 vaccination. The receptor comes from a human donor who received a COVID-19 vaccine. The rearrangement links TRBV12-3 or TRBV12-4 to TRBJ2-5, with TRBD1 as a possible D gene (6 bases). The CDR3 is CASSQNQQGTQYF. The CDR3 bases are TGTGCCAGCAGCCAAAACCAACAGGGGACCCAGTACTTC.